This TCR beta chain is from a study of blood T cell repertoires in COVID-19. TCRdb's table, derived via immunoSEQ multiplex PCR, lists solely in-frame clones and lacks some. This table holds about 300,000 clones, 80% to 90% found once. CDR1 and CDR2 from the germline V gene are SGHNT and YENEEA. There are 15 residues in the CDR3. V was clipped by 7 bases and J by 5 bases, with 17 bases between them. The source is a man aged 25 to 45 who had recovered from COVID-19. The V gene is TRBV11-3, the J gene TRBJ2-2; D might be TRBD2 (6 bases). What was sequenced was PBMCs or T cells enriched from blood (not recorded which). CDR3 sequence reads: CASNGGTASTGELFF. DNA of the CDR3: TGTGCCAGCAACGGAGGGACCGCTTCTACCGGGGAGCTGTTTTTT.